The 2 T cell receptor beta chains below all came from one sample that was sequenced in a study of shared T cell receptors in the human thymus. The method was immunoSEQ multiplex PCR; TCRdb's version includes in-frame clones alone and lacks a portion of them. The sample has about 710,000 clones; around 87% are singletons. This same sample was also taken into another study, of human thymus T cells.

The sequencing sample was made of thymocytes. Every receptor here comes from a boy under two years old with a congenital heart defect.

The chain has TRBV28 and TRBJ2-7; 10 positions agree with TRBD2. The germline V gene encodes CDR1 MDHEN and CDR2 SYDVKM. There are 15 residues in the CDR3. The V gene end was trimmed by 8 bases and the J gene end by 0 bases; junction bases not matched to a gene: 7. In DNA, the CDR3 is TGTGCCAGCTCGGGGACTAGCGCGAGCTCCTACGAGCAGTACTTC. As protein: CASSGTSASSYEQYF.

The V call is TRBV2, the J call TRBJ2-7; D is possibly TRBD1 (6 bases). Trimming left V 8 bases short and J 0 bases short, with 11 bases between. Germline loops: CDR1 SNHLY, CDR2 FYNNEI. The length of the CDR3 is 13 residues. The CDR3 sequence is CASFQTGSYEQYF. CDR3 bases: TGTGCCAGCTTCCAGACAGGCTCCTACGAGCAGTACTTC.